This TCR beta chain is from a study of blood T cell repertoires in COVID-19. Study details: Sites in the United States, Italy and Spain provided acute and convalescent COVID-19 samples. In each case, the material was cDNA or gDNA derived from T cells, B-cell-depleted T cells, or PBMCs.

Authors' processing steps: Amplification of reference gene primers was used by the study to estimate nucleated cell counts. Generated by immunoSEQ multiplex PCR, the TCRdb table keeps only in-frame clones and is missing some. V and J calls and clone size are given by that table; D and trimming were obtained from the DNA. Of 60,000 to 85,000 clones in the sample, 70% to 80% were seen once. Trimming removed 7 bases from V and 4 bases from J, with 13 bases in between. Germline V gene sequence: CDR1 MNHEY, CDR2 SVGAGI. This CDR3 region has 13 residues. The sequencing sample was made of peripheral blood. The sequence was obtained from a man between 65 and 80 years old with acute or convalescent COVID-19. This chain joins TRBV6-5 and TRBJ1-1; no reliable D call. For the CDR3, the DNA is TGTGCCAGCATAAGAGGTCAGAGCACTGAAGCTTTCTTT. This encodes CASIRGQSTEAFF.